This is a list of T cell receptor beta chains from one sample in a study of blood T cell repertoires in COVID-19. The data were produced by immunoSEQ multiplex PCR, yet TCRdb's version contains in-frame clones alone and is incomplete. The top ten clones hold approximately 1.9% of a sample with 100,000 to 150,000 clones, over 60% of them seen once. Material for sequencing was peripheral blood. These receptors were taken from an older woman with acute or convalescent COVID-19. The CDR3 runs from the conserved cysteine through the conserved F or W. A D gene is named only where the DNA matches it firmly. The size field is filled for only some rows; it gives once, few, many or a size class.

few	-	TRBJ2-1	TRBV25-1	TGTGCCAGCAGTGATTCTGACATGACACCCTACAATGAGCAGTTCTTC	CASSDSDMTPYNEQFF
-	TRBD2	TRBJ2-1	TRBV29-1	TGCAGCGTTACCGGGACTAGCGGGCGATCGCTCTCCTACAATGAGCAGTTCTTC	CSVTGTSGRSLSYNEQFF
-	TRBD1	TRBJ2-5	TRBV6-6	TGTGCCAGCAGTCGAACGGGGACAGGGAGGAGTGAGACCCAGTACTTC	CASSRTGTGRSETQYF
-	TRBD2	TRBJ2-1	TRBV2	TGTGCCAGCAGTGAAGGTCCAGCTAGCGGGATAGTTCTTTATGAGCAGTTCTTC	CASSEGPASGIVLYEQFF
few	-	TRBJ1-5	TRBV10-3	TGTGCCGTACAGGGCTTGGATCAGCCCCAGCATTTT	CAVQGLDQPQHF
-	-	TRBJ2-7	TRBV21-1	TGTGCCAGCACCCTTCCGACCGGCTGCGGACAGTCCTACGAGCAGTACTTC	CASTLPTGCGQSYEQYF
-	-	TRBJ2-5	TRBV5-6	TGTGCCAGCAGCTCCTGGGGCGGAGAGGAGACCCAGTACTTC	CASSSWGGEETQYF
-	TRBD1	TRBJ1-2	TRBV3-1/TRBV3-2	TGTGCCAGCAGCCAGGATCCGGGACAGGGGAGGTATGGCTACACCTTC	CASSQDPGQGRYGYTF
-	-	TRBJ2-3	TRBV5-1	TGCGCCAGCAGCTTGGGAGGGCGGACCACAGATACGCAGTATTTT	CASSLGGRTTDTQYF
-	TRBD1	TRBJ1-2	TRBV2	TGTGCCAGCACATTTTCGGACAGGCAAAACTATGGCTACACCTTC	CASTFSDRQNYGYTF
few	-	TRBJ1-6	TRBV28	TGTGCCAGCAATTGGCGGGTTGGCAACTCACCCCTCCACTTT	CASNWRVGNSPLHF
-	TRBD2	TRBJ2-2	TRBV4-3	TGCGCCAGCAGCCTGGGACTAGCGAACACCGGGGAGCTGTTTTTT	CASSLGLANTGELFF
-	TRBD1	TRBJ2-1	TRBV28	TGTGCCAGCAGTTTAGGGACAGGGCCGCAGTTCTTC	CASSLGTGPQFF
-	-	TRBJ1-4	TRBV5-6	TGTGCCAGCAGCTTGGGGACAAGGGGACTGTTTTTT	CASSLGTRGLFF
-	-	TRBJ2-2	TRBV7-2	TGTGCCAGCAGCCCAGGGGTCGGGGAGCTGTTTTTT	CASSPGVGELFF
few	TRBD1	TRBJ1-1	TRBV7-9	TGTGCCAGCAGTTTCCAGGGGGCCAGCACTGAAGCTTTCTTT	CASSFQGASTEAFF
many	TRBD1	TRBJ2-7	TRBV7-6	TGTGCCAGCAGCTTACAGGGGGCGGCCTACGAGCAGTACTTC	CASSLQGAAYEQYF
-	TRBD2	TRBJ2-5	TRBV15	TGTGCCACCAGGCTGGGGGCGGGGGGGACTCAAGAGACCCAGTACTTC	CATRLGAGGTQETQYF
-	-	TRBJ2-2	TRBV7-9	TGTGCCAGCAGCTCAGGAGGGGGCCCCGGGGAGCTGTTTTTT	CASSSGGGPGELFF
once	-	TRBJ2-3	TRBV6-5	TGTGCCAGCGTTCGGTCCAGCACAGATACGCAGTATTTT	CASVRSSTDTQYF
-	-	TRBJ1-4	TRBV21-1	TGTGCCAGCGGAGTGTACCGGGACAGGGGAACCCTTAATGAAAAACTGTTTTTT	CASGVYRDRGTLNEKLFF
-	TRBD2	TRBJ2-1	TRBV5-4	TGTGCCAGCAGCTTTGGACTAGCGGGAGGGCCGGGTCAGTTCTTC	CASSFGLAGGPGQFF
-	-	TRBJ2-1	TRBV28	TGTGCCAGCACCCAGCGGGCATACAATGAGCAGTTCTTC	CASTQRAYNEQFF
-	-	TRBJ1-2	TRBV19	TGTGCCAGTAGTTCGGGGGAAGGACACGTTTTCTATGGCTACACCTTC	CASSSGEGHVFYGYTF
few	TRBD2	TRBJ2-3	TRBV29-1	TGCAGCGTTCGAGGACAGACTAGCGGGTTTAGCACAGATACGCAGTATTTT	CSVRGQTSGFSTDTQYF
-	TRBD2	TRBJ2-2	TRBV7-2	TGTGCCAGCACCACCCGGAGGACTAGCGCTCGGAATACCGCCGGGGAGCTGTTTTTT	CASTTRRTSARNTAGELFF
-	TRBD1	TRBJ2-7	TRBV18	TGTGCCAGCTCACCCGGGACAGGGAGCCACGAGCAGTACTTC	CASSPGTGSHEQYF
-	-	TRBJ1-2	TRBV29-1	TGCAGCGTTGAAGATCTTGGCGGCTATGGCTACACCTTC	CSVEDLGGYGYTF
few	-	TRBJ1-2	TRBV2	TGTGCCAGCAGTGTTCTGGCAGGGGCCGGCTACACCTTC	CASSVLAGAGYTF
-	TRBD2	TRBJ2-4	TRBV12-3/TRBV12-4	TGTGCCAGCAGTACTAGCGGGGGAAACATTCAGTACTTC	CASSTSGGNIQYF
-	TRBD1	TRBJ1-1	TRBV6-1	TGTGCCAGCAGTGAGACAGGGGGTCGGACTGAAGCTTTCTTT	CASSETGGRTEAFF
few	-	TRBJ1-1	TRBV3-1/TRBV3-2	TGTGCCAGCAGCCAAGATCCCCGTGAAGCTTTCTTT	CASSQDPREAFF
-	-	TRBJ2-7	TRBV7-2	TGTGCCAGCAGCCGCGGGAACTTTTTCTCCTACGAGCAGTACTTC	CASSRGNFFSYEQYF